The present entry profiles one T cell receptor (beta chain) with its context. This sample was included in a study of CD8+CD57+ T cells in acquired aplastic anemia. CDR3 and TCR beta VDJ profiling relied on a genomic DNA template. Using its own MiXCR run on the reads, TCRdb lists one record per CDR3 protein. This table has around 150,000 distinct CDR3 sequences, roughly 48% appearing once. Only patients with CD8+CD57+ cell expansion on flow cytometry were chosen for sequencing. The clonotype originates from a human donor with aplastic anemia. The sample was sorted CD4+, CD8+, or CD8+CD57+ T cells (not recorded which) from PBMCs.

CDR3 in amino acids: CASNEAGRTGELFF. CDR3 nucleotide sequence: TGTGCCAGCAACGAGGCGGGGAGGACCGGGGAGCTGTTTTTT. V usage is TRBV2 and J usage is TRBJ2-2; tentatively, D is TRBD2 (6 bases). CDR3 length: 14 amino acids. Between the trimmed V and J ends, which lost 7 bases and 5 bases, there was a span of 14 bases. The germline V gene has CDR1 SNHLY and CDR2 FYNNEI.